A selection of T cell receptor beta chains follows, all from one sample in a study of blood T cell repertoires in COVID-19. Profiled with immunoSEQ multiplex PCR; TCRdb holds only in-frame clones, not every one. The top ten clones hold 10% of a sample with some 160,000 clones, more than 75% of them seen once. Material: peripheral blood. Source of these receptors: a woman in her 70s with COVID-19, enrolled during active disease. Each CDR3 is given with its conserved first and last residue. The order of the fields is D gene, V gene, clone size, J gene, CDR3 DNA, CDR3 protein. The D gene is left open where the match is weak. Size tells how often a clone was seen (once, few, many) or the class of an expanded clone, and some rows leave it out.

D: -; V: TRBV18; size: -; J: TRBJ2-2; DNA: TGTGCCAGCTCATTCACAGGTCGCGTGGACACCGGGGAGCTGTTTTTT; CDR3: CASSFTGRVDTGELFF
D: TRBD1; V: TRBV5-4; size: -; J: TRBJ1-3; DNA: TGTGCCAGCAGCTTGGTTGAGGGGGCCCACTCTGGAAACACCATATATTTT; CDR3: CASSLVEGAHSGNTIYF
D: -; V: TRBV7-9; size: -; J: TRBJ2-1; DNA: TGTGCCAGCACCCAATTCCAAGGAGCCCCAGAGCAGTTCTTC; CDR3: CASTQFQGAPEQFF
D: -; V: TRBV18; size: -; J: TRBJ1-5; DNA: TGTGCCAGCTCACACACAAACCAGCCCCAGCATTTT; CDR3: CASSHTNQPQHF
D: -; V: TRBV10-3; size: -; J: TRBJ1-6; DNA: TGTGCCATCGGTACGTCGGTCGCCTATAATTCACCCCTCCACTTT; CDR3: CAIGTSVAYNSPLHF
D: TRBD1; V: TRBV15; size: -; J: TRBJ2-7; DNA: TGTGCCACCAGCAGAGATCGGGACAGGGGTCGCGAGCAGTACTTC; CDR3: CATSRDRDRGREQYF
D: TRBD1; V: TRBV10-1; size: -; J: TRBJ2-3; DNA: TGCGCCAGCAGTGATACAGGACAGGGGATAGATACGCAGTATTTT; CDR3: CASSDTGQGIDTQYF
D: -; V: TRBV20-1; size: -; J: TRBJ1-2; DNA: TGCAGTGCTAGTTCCCACGCGGGAGGCTATGGCTACACCTTC; CDR3: CSASSHAGGYGYTF
D: TRBD1; V: TRBV7-2; size: -; J: TRBJ1-5; DNA: TGTGCCAGCAGCTTGCAGGGGGCTTTGCATGGTGGCAATCAGCCCCAGCATTTT; CDR3: CASSLQGALHGGNQPQHF
D: -; V: TRBV11-2; size: once; J: TRBJ1-4; DNA: TGTGCCAGCAGCTTAGGGCCTAGTAATGAAAAACTGTTTTTT; CDR3: CASSLGPSNEKLFF
D: -; V: TRBV18; size: -; J: TRBJ1-5; DNA: TGTGCCAGCCGGGCCGCCACAGGGAATCAGCCCCAGCATTTT; CDR3: CASRAATGNQPQHF
D: TRBD1; V: TRBV6-6; size: -; J: TRBJ1-4; DNA: TGTGCCAGCAGTTACGGGACAGGGAATGAAAAACTGTTTTTT; CDR3: CASSYGTGNEKLFF
D: TRBD1; V: TRBV2; size: once; J: TRBJ1-1; DNA: TGTGCCAGCAAATTGACAGGGGTTAACACTGAAGCTTTCTTT; CDR3: CASKLTGVNTEAFF
D: TRBD1; V: TRBV4-1; size: -; J: TRBJ1-6; DNA: TGCGCCAGCAGCTCGTGGACAGGTATGGAGTCACCCCTCCACTTT; CDR3: CASSSWTGMESPLHF
D: -; V: TRBV4-2; size: -; J: TRBJ1-6; DNA: TGTGCCAGCAGCCCCTGGACAAACTCCTATAATTCACCCCTCCACTTT; CDR3: CASSPWTNSYNSPLHF
D: -; V: TRBV19; size: once; J: TRBJ1-5; DNA: TGTGCCAGTAGTATAGAACAGGGTCGCAATCAGCCCCAGCATTTT; CDR3: CASSIEQGRNQPQHF
D: -; V: TRBV3-1/TRBV3-2; size: once; J: TRBJ1-2; DNA: TGTGCCAGCAGCCAAGGGGTCCAGGGTAACTATGGCTACACCTTC; CDR3: CASSQGVQGNYGYTF
D: -; V: TRBV4-1; size: -; J: TRBJ1-3; DNA: TGCGCCAGCAGCCAAGTTGGGGAGACACCAAATTTT; CDR3: CASSQVGETPNF
D: -; V: TRBV7-6; size: -; J: TRBJ2-7; DNA: TGTGCCAGCAGCTTAGCGGGCACCCCAAATGGGCAGTACTTC; CDR3: CASSLAGTPNGQYF
D: -; V: TRBV5-1; size: -; J: TRBJ1-1; DNA: TGCGCCAGCAGCTGGACCGGGAAAGAAGCTTTCTTT; CDR3: CASSWTGKEAFF
D: TRBD1; V: TRBV5-1; size: -; J: TRBJ1-5; DNA: TGCGCCAGCAGCCCCGGGACAGGGGGCGGACAGCCCCAGCATTTT; CDR3: CASSPGTGGGQPQHF
D: -; V: TRBV9; size: -; J: TRBJ2-5; DNA: TGTGCCAGCAGCGTAGCTCCGGCGGGGGCGATCCAAGAGACCCAGTACTTC; CDR3: CASSVAPAGAIQETQYF
D: -; V: TRBV5-4; size: -; J: TRBJ1-2; DNA: TGTGCCAGCAGCTTGGCTGGCGTCGGGGTAGGTGGCTACACCTTC; CDR3: CASSLAGVGVGGYTF
D: -; V: TRBV19; size: -; J: TRBJ1-5; DNA: TGTGCCAGTAGTATACAAAACAATCAGCCCCAGCATTTT; CDR3: CASSIQNNQPQHF
D: -; V: TRBV5-6; size: -; J: TRBJ2-3; DNA: TGTGCCAGCAGCTCGGGAACAGATTCCCTCACAGATACGCAGTATTTT; CDR3: CASSSGTDSLTDTQYF
D: -; V: TRBV30; size: few; J: TRBJ2-5; DNA: TGTGCCTGGAGTGTAATTCAGGGTCGAGGAGAGACCCAGTACTTC; CDR3: CAWSVIQGRGETQYF
D: TRBD1; V: TRBV18; size: -; J: TRBJ1-5; DNA: TGTGCCAGCTCACCCGACAGGGACAATCAGCCCCAGCATTTT; CDR3: CASSPDRDNQPQHF
D: TRBD1; V: TRBV5-1; size: -; J: TRBJ1-1; DNA: TGCGCCAGCAGCTTTCAGGGGGTCATGAACACTGAAGCTTTCTTT; CDR3: CASSFQGVMNTEAFF
D: TRBD2; V: TRBV7-2; size: once; J: TRBJ2-5; DNA: TGTGCCAGCAGCTCCCGACTAGCGGGGGTCCTCCAAGAGACCCAGTACTTC; CDR3: CASSSRLAGVLQETQYF